Listed below are T cell receptor beta chains from one sample, sequenced in a study of T cells after yellow fever vaccination. One entry per CDR3 protein, called by TCRdb with MiXCR from the 5' RACE reads. In the table there are approximately 90,000 distinct CDR3 sequences, about an eighth of which are singletons. The input for sequencing was CD8+ T cells not binding an NS4B(214-222) dextramer, sorted from PBMCs, taken approximately 22 days after the first yellow fever vaccination. These receptors were obtained from a man aged 18-30 years who received the YFV17D yellow fever vaccine. The CDR3 runs from the conserved cysteine through the conserved F or W. Each record gives: J gene, D gene, V gene, clone size, CDR3 DNA, CDR3 protein. A D gene is named only where the DNA matches it firmly. Not all rows give a size; the values are once, few, many and, for expanded clones, a class.

TRBJ1-1 | . | TRBV5-4 | . | TGTGCCACCAGTGGGGGGGAAGTTGAAGCTTTCTTT | CATSGGEVEAFF
TRBJ2-3 | . | TRBV12-3/TRBV12-4 | many | TGTGCCAGCAGTTTGAGGGACGGGGTATTCACAGATACGCAGTATTTT | CASSLRDGVFTDTQYF
TRBJ2-5 | TRBD2 | TRBV10-3 | . | TGTGCCATCAGTGACCGTGGGACTAGAAGAGACGAGACCCAGTACTTC | CAISDRGTRRDETQYF
TRBJ1-1 | . | TRBV29-1 | few | TGCAGCGTTGGAGACAGTTACACTGAAGCTTTCTTT | CSVGDSYTEAFF
TRBJ1-1 | . | TRBV6-2/TRBV6-3 | . | TGTGCCAGCAGTTACAGGGTTCGTCGAGCTTTCTTT | CASSYRVRRAFF
TRBJ2-1 | TRBD2 | TRBV12-3/TRBV12-4 | . | TGTGCCAGCAGTTTAAGCGGGGGGATGGATGAGCAGTTCTTC | CASSLSGGMDEQFF
TRBJ2-6 | . | TRBV4-3 | . | TGCGCCAGCAGGGGTGGTGGGGCCAACGTCCTGACTTTC | CASRGGGANVLTF
TRBJ1-2 | . | TRBV4-3 | few | TGCGCCAGCAGCCAAGTGGGGACCGGAGATGCTGGCTACACCTTC | CASSQVGTGDAGYTF
TRBJ2-1 | . | TRBV7-9 | few | TGTGCCAGCAGCTTAGGGGTAGGGGCCTACAATGAGCAGTTCTTC | CASSLGVGAYNEQFF
TRBJ2-5 | . | TRBV7-6 | . | TGTGCCAGCAGCTTATATCAGGGCCAAGAGACCCAGTACTTC | CASSLYQGQETQYF
TRBJ2-1 | . | TRBV3-1 | . | TGTGCCAGCAGCCAAGCTCGATTTCCCTACAATGAGCAGTTCTTC | CASSQARFPYNEQFF
TRBJ1-3 | . | TRBV4-1 | . | TGCGCCAGCCGAGGGAGGAACTCTGGAAACACCATATATTTT | CASRGRNSGNTIYF
TRBJ2-5 | . | TRBV4-2 | . | TGTGCCAGCAGCCACCCGCGCGAGACCCAGTACTTC | CASSHPRETQYF
TRBJ1-4 | . | TRBV11-2 | few | TGTGCCAGCGCCCCCCGGGCAACTAATGAAAAACTGTTTTTT | CASAPRATNEKLFF
TRBJ1-1 | TRBD1 | TRBV12-3/TRBV12-4 | few | TGTGCCAGCAGCTATACTCGGACAGGACGGAGCACTGAAGCTTTCTTT | CASSYTRTGRSTEAFF
TRBJ1-2 | TRBD1 | TRBV6-5 | few | TGTGCCAGCAGATACCCTGGACAGGGGGCCTTGGGTGGCTACACCTTC | CASRYPGQGALGGYTF
TRBJ1-5 | . | TRBV12-3/TRBV12-4 | . | TGTGCCAGCAGATATTCCCAGGGAGGTCAGCCCCAGCATTTT | CASRYSQGGQPQHF
TRBJ2-3 | TRBD2 | TRBV2 | . | TGTGCCAGCAGCGCCCCGGGGGGGGGAGATACGCAGTATTTT | CASSAPGGGDTQYF
TRBJ2-1 | . | TRBV11-2 | . | TGTGCCAGCAGGCCCAGAGAGGCAGGAAAGCGCCCCCCGTTCTTC | CASRPREAGKRPPFF
TRBJ2-1 | . | TRBV11-3 | . | TGTGCCAGCAGCGGAGCCCGGGACGGCCCTCGGAATGAGCAGTTCTTC | CASSGARDGPRNEQFF
TRBJ2-7 | . | TRBV4-1 | few | TGCGCCAGCAGCCAAGATCAGGGCACCACCTACGAGCAGTACTTC | CASSQDQGTTYEQYF
TRBJ2-5 | TRBD1 | TRBV27 | . | TGTGCCAGCAGTTTATACGCCCAAAGGGGGCTGGGGACCCAGTACTTC | CASSLYAQRGLGTQYF
TRBJ2-1 | TRBD2 | TRBV5-6 | few | TGTGCCAGCAAATATGAGCGGGGGGGCTACAATGAGCAGTTCTTC | CASKYERGGYNEQFF
TRBJ2-1 | . | TRBV12-3/TRBV12-4 | . | TGTGCCAGCGCCCAAGGGGCGGGGAGCTCCTACAATGAGCAGTTCTTC | CASAQGAGSSYNEQFF
TRBJ2-7 | . | TRBV5-1 | few | TGCGCCAGCAGCTTGTCCCCAGGGACCGACGAGCAGTACTTC | CASSLSPGTDEQYF
TRBJ2-5 | TRBD2 | TRBV9 | . | TGTGCCAGCAGCGCCTTCGCTAGCGGGGGTCAAGAGACCCAGTACTTC | CASSAFASGGQETQYF
TRBJ1-2 | . | TRBV7-2 | . | TGTGCCAGCAGCCCTCGGACGGCAAACTATGGCTACACCTTC | CASSPRTANYGYTF
TRBJ2-1 | . | TRBV7-3 | . | TGTGCCAGCAGCTTAATTGGAGGGGTGACCTACAATGAGCAGTTCTTC | CASSLIGGVTYNEQFF
TRBJ1-5 | . | TRBV6-5 | . | TGTGCCACCAGCCGGGGGACCGGTTACAGAAGCAATCAGCCCCAGCATTTT | CATSRGTGYRSNQPQHF
TRBJ1-2 | TRBD1 | TRBV4-1 | . | TGCGCCAGCAGCCAAGATGGGACAGGGAGTTGGGACTATGGCTACACCTTC | CASSQDGTGSWDYGYTF
TRBJ1-5 | . | TRBV5-1 | . | TGCGCCAGCGCGGACAGAGAAAATCAGCCCCAGCATTTT | CASADRENQPQHF
TRBJ2-7 | . | TRBV21-1 | . | TGTGCCAGCAGCCGGGGGCAGGAGGGTTTACGAATGGGCGAGCAGTACTTC | CASSRGQEGLRMGEQYF
TRBJ2-2 | . | TRBV27 | few | TGTGCCAGCAGTTATGGGCAGGGAGGAACCGGGGAGCTGTTTTTT | CASSYGQGGTGELFF
TRBJ1-2 | . | TRBV15 | few | TGTGCCACCAGCCCCCTCGACGGGGGCAGGAACTATGGCTACACCTTC | CATSPLDGGRNYGYTF
TRBJ2-1 | TRBD2 | TRBV9 | few | TGTGCCAGCAGCGGTAGCGGGGGGATACCCTACAATGAGCAGTTCTTC | CASSGSGGIPYNEQFF
TRBJ2-3 | . | TRBV5-1 | few | TGCGCCAGCAGCTTGGACAGTTCCACAACAGATACGCAGTATTTT | CASSLDSSTTDTQYF
TRBJ2-2 | TRBD2 | TRBV20-1 | few | TGCAGTGCTGGGCGACTAGCGGGGGGGCCCGGGGAGCTGTTTTTT | CSAGRLAGGPGELFF
TRBJ1-4 | . | TRBV10-3 | many | TGTGCCATCAGTTCGGACAGACAAACAACTAATGAAAAACTGTTTTTT | CAISSDRQTTNEKLFF
TRBJ1-2 | . | TRBV5-6 | . | TGTGCCAGCAGTCCCGGGTCCAACTATGGCTACACCTTC | CASSPGSNYGYTF
TRBJ1-1 | . | TRBV7-9 | . | TGTGCCAGCACGCAGGGGATATTTCCTGAAGCTTTCTTT | CASTQGIFPEAFF
TRBJ2-3 | TRBD2 | TRBV12-3/TRBV12-4 | . | TGTGCCAGCAGTCTGCGGGAGGACACGGATACGCAGTATTTT | CASSLREDTDTQYF
TRBJ1-1 | . | TRBV6-2/TRBV6-3 | . | TGTGCCATCAGTTACGGGGGCAGCATGAACACTGAAGCTTTCTTT | CAISYGGSMNTEAFF
TRBJ1-2 | . | TRBV4-3 | few | TGCGCCAGCAGCCAAGATGGCAGTCCTAACTATGGCTACACCTTC | CASSQDGSPNYGYTF
TRBJ2-1 | . | TRBV5-1 | . | TGCGCCAGCAGCTTGGCGACACTTTACAATGAGCAGTTCTTC | CASSLATLYNEQFF
TRBJ2-2 | TRBD2 | TRBV4-1 | few | TGCGCCAGCAGCCCAACCTACCCTGGGACTAGCGGGGGGGCCTATACCGGGGAGCTGTTTTTT | CASSPTYPGTSGGAYTGELFF
TRBJ2-3 | . | TRBV29-1 | few | TGCAGCAGCACTTTTGGGGGTAGCACAGATACGCAGTATTTT | CSSTFGGSTDTQYF
TRBJ2-4 | . | TRBV7-3 | . | TGTGCCAGCAGCTTAGTCCCGGGGACCAAAAACATTCAGTACTTC | CASSLVPGTKNIQYF
TRBJ2-7 | TRBD2 | TRBV6-5 | few | TGTGCCAGCAGTCCCGGGACTAGCGGGCGGGAGCAGTACTTC | CASSPGTSGREQYF
TRBJ1-1 | . | TRBV4-1 | . | TGCGCCAGCAGCCAAGATCGTCCGGTGAACACTGAAGCTTTCTTT | CASSQDRPVNTEAFF
TRBJ1-1 | TRBD1 | TRBV10-1 | . | TGCGCCAGCAGTGAGGGGCCACCGGGACAGAAGGGCCCTGAAGCTTTCTTT | CASSEGPPGQKGPEAFF
TRBJ1-6 | . | TRBV15 | . | TGTGCCACCAGCGCTATAAAGGGGGAGTCGCCCCTCCACTTT | CATSAIKGESPLHF
TRBJ1-1 | . | TRBV6-5 | . | TGTGCCAGCAGTTACGGCCCCCCAGGGGAAGCTTTCTTT | CASSYGPPGEAFF